The sequence of this T cell receptor (beta chain) was determined in a study of blood T cell repertoires in COVID-19. Study-level information: COVID-19 samples collected from the United States, Italy and Spain covered acute and convalescent phases. PBMCs, B-cell-depleted T cells, or T cells provided the cDNA or gDNA that made up the material.

The study assigned cohorts using participant-reported clinical history. Germline CDR1 is SGHRS and CDR2 is YFSETQ. Trimming cost V 6 bases and J 5 bases; bases outside gene matches: 12. The CDR3 contains 15 residues. Original processing notes: How many nucleated cells were present was estimated from reference gene primer amplification. Produced via immunoSEQ multiplex PCR; TCRdb's table is partial and in-frame only. V and J calls plus clone size are reproduced from that table; the DNA served to infer D and trimming. The sample contains 250,000 to 300,000 clones, about nine tenths of which appear only once.

This clonotype was obtained from a woman in her forties who had recovered from COVID-19. The rearrangement uses TRBV5-1 and TRBJ1-2, with 8 bases fitting TRBD1. Sequences were obtained from PBMCs or T cells enriched from blood (not recorded which). For the CDR3, the DNA is TGCGCCAGCAACCTAGGGCAGGGGGCTGGTTATGGCTACACCTTC. It encodes CASNLGQGAGYGYTF.